A selection of T cell receptor beta chains follows, all from one sample in a study of T cells in localized non-small cell lung cancer. Sequenced by immunoSEQ multiplex PCR; TCRdb stores in-frame clones only, minus some. The sample lists about 48,000 clones; approximately 77% were seen once. The sequencing used peripheral blood, collected before any cancer treatment. All receptors come from a man aged 40 to 69 with stage I squamous cell lung carcinoma. Both conserved end residues are part of each CDR3. D genes are given only for firm matches. Not every row has a clone size; where given, it reads once, few, many or a size class.

J: TRBJ1-6; size: NA; D: NA; V: TRBV28; CDR3: CASSLGQMNSPLHF; DNA: TGTGCCAGCAGTTTAGGACAGATGAATTCACCCCTCCACTTT
J: TRBJ2-1; size: once; D: NA; V: TRBV7-9; CDR3: CASSFGELEQFF; DNA: TGTGCCAGCAGCTTTGGGGAGCTTGAGCAGTTCTTC
J: TRBJ2-7; size: NA; D: TRBD1; V: TRBV2; CDR3: CASYADRGIYEQYF; DNA: TGTGCCAGCTACGCGGACAGGGGAATCTACGAGCAGTACTTC
J: TRBJ1-2; size: NA; D: NA; V: TRBV28; CDR3: CASSFVGVNGYTF; DNA: TGTGCCAGCAGTTTCGTAGGGGTGAATGGCTACACCTTC
J: TRBJ1-2; size: NA; D: NA; V: TRBV5-6; CDR3: CASSLGQVLNYGYTF; DNA: TGTGCCAGCAGCTTGGGACAGGTCCTCAACTATGGCTACACCTTC
J: TRBJ1-1; size: NA; D: NA; V: TRBV4-2; CDR3: CASSQEYTEAFF; DNA: TGTGCCAGCAGCCAAGAATACACTGAAGCTTTCTTT
J: TRBJ2-7; size: NA; D: NA; V: TRBV6-5; CDR3: CASGGTSYEQYF; DNA: TGTGCCAGCGGGGGGACAAGTTACGAGCAGTACTTC
J: TRBJ2-5; size: few; D: TRBD2; V: TRBV2; CDR3: CASSGGLAGAGWETQYF; DNA: TGTGCCAGCAGCGGGGGACTAGCGGGGGCGGGCTGGGAGACCCAGTACTTC
J: TRBJ1-3; size: NA; D: TRBD1; V: TRBV4-3; CDR3: CASSQGWDRASSGNTIYF; DNA: TGCGCCAGCAGCCAAGGGTGGGACAGAGCTAGCTCTGGAAACACCATATATTTT
J: TRBJ1-4; size: NA; D: NA; V: TRBV19; CDR3: CASRSDREKLFF; DNA: TGTGCCAGTAGAAGCGACAGGGAAAAACTGTTTTTT
J: TRBJ1-5; size: NA; D: TRBD1; V: TRBV7-7; CDR3: CASRIDRGYNQPQHF; DNA: TGTGCTAGCAGGATAGACAGGGGTTACAATCAGCCCCAGCATTTT
J: TRBJ2-1; size: NA; D: TRBD2; V: TRBV4-1; CDR3: CASSQVSGGAREQFF; DNA: TGCGCCAGCAGCCAAGTGTCCGGGGGGGCTAGAGAGCAGTTCTTC
J: TRBJ1-2; size: NA; D: TRBD1; V: TRBV6-5; CDR3: CASSVDRASGYTF; DNA: TGTGCCAGCAGTGTGGACAGGGCGAGCGGCTACACCTTC
J: TRBJ1-2; size: few; D: NA; V: TRBV4-1; CDR3: CASSQVTGVRYGYTF; DNA: TGCGCCAGCAGCCAAGTAACGGGGGTGAGGTATGGCTACACCTTC
J: TRBJ1-1; size: NA; D: NA; V: TRBV30; CDR3: CAWSVEGGVSEAFF; DNA: TGTGCCTGGAGTGTAGAGGGAGGAGTGTCTGAAGCTTTCTTT
J: TRBJ1-2; size: NA; D: NA; V: TRBV2; CDR3: CASEKDTSLYGYTF; DNA: TGTGCCAGCGAAAAGGACACATCACTCTATGGCTACACCTTC
J: TRBJ1-1; size: NA; D: TRBD1; V: TRBV11-3; CDR3: CASSLTGYGAEAFF; DNA: TGTGCCAGCAGCTTGACAGGGTACGGCGCTGAAGCTTTCTTT
J: TRBJ1-3; size: NA; D: NA; V: TRBV28; CDR3: CASTQPVFGNTIYF; DNA: TGTGCCAGCACCCAGCCGGTGTTCGGGAACACCATATATTTT
J: TRBJ2-2; size: NA; D: TRBD2; V: TRBV27; CDR3: CASSPLTGTTHGELFF; DNA: TGTGCCAGCAGTCCCTTGACCGGGACTACCCACGGGGAGCTGTTTTTT
J: TRBJ1-5; size: NA; D: NA; V: TRBV5-6; CDR3: CASSPGPGRPGQHF; DNA: TGTGCCAGCAGCCCGGGGCCGGGGCGCCCTGGTCAGCATTTT
J: TRBJ1-5; size: NA; D: TRBD1; V: TRBV19; CDR3: CASRNPGGPDQPQHF; DNA: TGTGCCAGTAGGAATCCAGGGGGCCCGGATCAGCCCCAGCATTTT
J: TRBJ1-2; size: NA; D: NA; V: TRBV29-1; CDR3: CSVEDPGTGYTF; DNA: TGCAGCGTTGAAGACCCCGGGACCGGCTACACCTTC
J: TRBJ1-2; size: NA; D: NA; V: TRBV18; CDR3: CASSPGAESGYTF; DNA: TGTGCCAGCTCGCCCGGGGCTGAGTCGGGCTACACCTTC
J: TRBJ2-5; size: NA; D: NA; V: TRBV14; CDR3: CASSQGFSYQETQYF; DNA: TGTGCCAGCAGCCAAGGCTTTAGTTACCAAGAGACCCAGTACTTC
J: TRBJ1-4; size: NA; D: NA; V: TRBV7-9; CDR3: CASRPRPGQRNEKLFF; DNA: TGTGCCAGCAGACCCCGACCCGGACAGCGAAATGAAAAACTGTTTTTT
J: TRBJ1-3; size: NA; D: NA; V: TRBV30; CDR3: CAWSSITRDTIYF; DNA: TGTGCCTGGAGTTCCATCACCCGGGACACCATATATTTT
J: TRBJ2-7; size: NA; D: NA; V: TRBV30; CDR3: CAWTSGGVGKYEQYF; DNA: TGTGCCTGGACTTCAGGCGGGGTTGGCAAATACGAGCAGTACTTC
J: TRBJ2-6; size: NA; D: NA; V: TRBV19; CDR3: CASSRRNSGANVLTF; DNA: TGTGCCAGTAGTAGGCGGAACTCTGGGGCCAACGTCCTGACTTTC
J: TRBJ1-1; size: NA; D: NA; V: TRBV19; CDR3: CASSINRANTEAFF; DNA: TGTGCCAGTAGTATAAACAGGGCGAACACTGAAGCTTTCTTT
J: TRBJ1-1; size: NA; D: NA; V: TRBV28; CDR3: CASYHNMNTEAFF; DNA: TGTGCCAGCTATCACAATATGAACACTGAAGCTTTCTTT
J: TRBJ2-1; size: NA; D: TRBD2; V: TRBV10-3; CDR3: CAISDPVTSGGPDEQFF; DNA: TGTGCCATCAGTGACCCGGTGACTAGCGGGGGCCCTGATGAGCAGTTCTTC
J: TRBJ2-7; size: NA; D: TRBD2; V: TRBV27; CDR3: CASSLSGGGPYEQYF; DNA: TGTGCCAGCAGTTTATCGGGCGGGGGGCCTTACGAGCAGTACTTC